The 20 T cell receptor beta chains below were found in one sample sequenced in a study of follicular helper T cells after annual influenza vaccination. Documented time point: 2015-2016 season, 7 days after influenza vaccination. Data came from immunoSEQ multiplex PCR; TCRdb stores just in-frame clones and leaves some out. The sample yields about 8,700 clones, 82% seen once. Material: CXCR5+ CD38- circulating T follicular helper cells from blood, obtained 7 days after influenza vaccination. Subset noted: circulating Tfh, non-naive CD4+CXCR5+PD-1+ (ICOS+CD38+ or ICOS-CD38-). These receptors were obtained from an adult who received the influenza vaccine.

The chain joins TRBV7-2 to TRBJ1-2, with D possibly TRBD1 on 6 matching bases. V was clipped by 1 base and J by 2 bases, with 14 bases between them. The germline gives CDR1 SGHTA, CDR2 FQGNSA. This CDR3 contains 16 residues. DNA of the CDR3: TGTGCCAGCAGCTTAGTTGCAGGGGCAGTAAACTATGGCTACACCTTC. Amino acid sequence: CASSLVAGAVNYGYTF.

This chain joins TRBV27 and TRBJ1-5; D call uncertain. From germline, CDR1 is MNHEY and CDR2 SMNVEV (reference sequence). V lost 7 bases and J lost 2, with 18 bases in between. The CDR3 has 16 residues. The CDR3, as DNA: TGTGCCAGCACCTCCCTACATGGGGAGGGCAATCAGCCCCAGCATTTT. Its protein product is CASTSLHGEGNQPQHF.

This clone was picked up one time. This rearrangement joins TRBV5-4 to TRBJ2-3; 16 bases map to TRBD2. CDR1 and CDR2 (germline): SGHNT, YYREEE (reference sequence). With 4 bases clipped from V and 9 bases from J, the junction kept 8 bases outside the gene matches. This CDR3 is built from 16 residues. The CDR3 sequence is CASSPGTSGGAGTQYF. The CDR3 nucleotides are TGTGCCAGCAGCCCTGGGACTAGCGGGGGGGCAGGGACGCAGTATTTT.

In this sample, this clone turned up once. The chain couples TRBV7-9 to TRBJ2-5; D is unclear. Germline V gene lookup returns CDR1 SEHNR and CDR2 FQNEAQ (reference sequence). The CDR3 covers 11 residues. V was shortened by 5 bases and J by 3 bases, with 4 bases between the two germline ends. The CDR3 here is CASSREETQYF. As DNA, the CDR3 is TGTGCCAGCAGCAGAGAAGAGACCCAGTACTTC.

This chain connects TRBV28 to TRBJ2-2; no definite D call. CDR1 is MDHEN, CDR2 SYDVKM, per germline. Trimming shortened V by 2 bases and J by 4 bases, and 5 bases separated the two germline ends. The CDR3 covers 13 residues. CDR3 protein: CASSLVRTGELFF. CDR3 coding DNA: TGTGCCAGCAGTTTAGTCCGCACCGGGGAGCTGTTTTTT.

This clone was found a few times. The gene calls are TRBV4-1 and TRBJ1-2; D not certain. V was shortened by 1 base and J by 4 bases, with 7 bases between the two germline ends. The V gene's germline CDR1 is MGHRA and CDR2 YSYEKL. This CDR3 has 13 amino acids. In DNA, the CDR3 is TGCGCCAGCAGCCAAGTGGAGGGCTATGGCTACACCTTC. The encoded protein is CASSQVEGYGYTF.

This chain links TRBV11-2 with TRBJ1-1; D is uncertain. V dropped 6 bases and J dropped 1 base, with 9 bases sitting between them. The CDR3 covers 13 residues. CDR1 and CDR2 (germline): SGHAT, FQNNGV. The CDR3 DNA follows: TGTGCCAGCAGTTATCAGGAGAACACTGAAGCTTTCTTT. It specifies CASSYQENTEAFF.

The V and J genes are TRBV28 and TRBJ1-1, with D maybe TRBD1 (5 bases). From germline, CDR1 is MDHEN and CDR2 SYDVKM. Trimming cost V 2 bases and J 5 bases, with 15 bases left between them. The CDR3 extends over 15 amino acids. The CDR3 DNA reads as TGTGCCAGCAGTTTAGCCGGTGGGGCGTGGACTGAAGCTTTCTTT. It yields the protein CASSLAGGAWTEAFF.

This chain connects TRBV19 to TRBJ2-2; 11 bases agree with TRBD2. CDR3 length: 16 amino acids. V lost 4 bases, J lost 8 bases, and 9 bases stayed unmatched. Germline V gene data show CDR1 as LNHDA and CDR2 as SQIVND (reference sequence). The CDR3 here is CASSNPSGGLRGELFF. The CDR3 region has the DNA TGTGCCAGTAGTAACCCTAGCGGGGGGCTTCGTGGGGAGCTGTTTTTT.

The chain carries TRBV2 and TRBJ2-7; D is possibly TRBD1 (8 bases). Germline V gene data show CDR1 as SNHLY and CDR2 as FYNNEI. This CDR3 has 15 residues. V gave up 6 bases and J gave up 5 bases, with 20 bases separating them. CDR3 in amino acids: CASRELTGEGHEQYF. Written as DNA, the CDR3 is TGTGCCAGCAGGGAATTGACAGGGGAGGGCCACGAGCAGTACTTC.

This chain uses TRBV18 with TRBJ1-1; D not resolved. Trimming pared 2 bases from V and 3 bases from J, leaving 13 bases between. The CDR3 consists of 15 residues. The germline CDR1 and CDR2 sequences are KGHSH and LQKENI. The CDR3 DNA sequence: TGTGCCAGCTCACCAAGTCGGCAGGCTCACACTGAAGCTTTCTTT. Translated: CASSPSRQAHTEAFF.

This clone came up once. The chain links TRBV7-8 to TRBJ2-3, with 9 bases identical to TRBD2. Trimming removed 6 bases from V and 1 base from J; junction bases left unmatched: 2. The CDR3 spans 14 residues. Germline V gene lookup returns CDR1 SGHVS and CDR2 FQNEAQ. Written as DNA, the CDR3 is TGTGCCAGCAGACCTAGCGGGGGCACAGATACGCAGTATTTT. Protein product: CASRPSGGTDTQYF.

The CDR3 reads CASGLAQGTGELFF. In DNA, the CDR3 is TGTGCTAGTGGTTTGGCACAGGGGACCGGGGAGCTGTTTTTT. V gene TRBV12-5 combines with J gene TRBJ2-2; 7 positions agree with TRBD1. With V trimmed by 1 base and J by 5 bases, 1 base remained unmatched. The CDR3 is 14 amino acids. Germline lookup yields CDR1 LGHNT and CDR2 FRNRAP.

The chain carries TRBV5-4 and TRBJ1-5, with TRBD1 as a possible D gene (5 bases). Germline V lookup: CDR1 SGHNT, CDR2 YYREEE (reference sequence). Trimming left V 4 bases short and J 2 bases short, with 16 bases between. The CDR3 has 16 amino acids. This chain's CDR3 is CASSTGGGTGNQPQHF. The CDR3, as DNA: TGTGCCAGCAGCACCGGGGGTGGGACTGGCAATCAGCCCCAGCATTTT.

The CDR3 is CASSDGYSGNTIYF. The CDR3 nucleotides read TGTGCCAGCAGCGACGGGTACTCTGGAAACACCATATATTTT. The chain recombines TRBV9 with TRBJ1-3; D not resolved. Germline V lookup: CDR1 SGDLS, CDR2 YYNGEE. Trimming removed 3 bases from V and 0 bases from J, with 7 bases in between. The CDR3 contains 14 residues.

The chain joins TRBV2 to TRBJ2-3; D is unresolved. The CDR3 covers 11 residues. Trimming pared 3 bases from V and 5 bases from J, leaving 3 bases between. Germline lookup yields CDR1 SNHLY and CDR2 FYNNEI. The CDR3 DNA reads as TGTGCCAGCAGTGAGGTAGATACGCAGTATTTT. It specifies CASSEVDTQYF.

This clone was seen only a few times. The V and J genes are TRBV28 and TRBJ1-6; 10 positions match TRBD1. Losses at the gene ends were 6 bases for V and 9 bases for J; bases not matched to a gene: 5. Per the germline V gene, CDR1 is MDHEN and CDR2 is SYDVKM. This CDR3 region has 14 residues. The CDR3 DNA is TGTGCCAGCAGAGAGACAGGGGGCGGTTCACCCCTCCACTTT. It is translated as CASRETGGGSPLHF. The complete variable domain, with remaining parts taken from reference TRBV28 and TRBJ1-6, reads DVKVTQSSRYLVKRTGEKVFLECVQDMDHENMFWYRQDPGLGLRLIYFSYDVKMKEKGDIPEGYSVSREKKERFSLILESASTNQTSMYLCASRETGGGSPLHFGNGTRLTVT.

The table lists this clone with a few counts. The chain couples TRBV15 to TRBJ2-7, with D unclear. The germline V gene encodes CDR1 LNHNV and CDR2 YYDKDF (reference sequence). The germline V and J ends were trimmed by 1 base and 2 bases, with 9 bases remaining between them. The CDR3 has 14 residues. CDR3 in DNA: TGTGCCACCAGCAGAGCAGTACCGCCCTACGAGCAGTACTTC. Translated: CATSRAVPPYEQYF.

The gene calls are TRBV5-4 and TRBJ2-3, with 7 bases fitting TRBD2. Per the germline V gene, CDR1 is SGHNT and CDR2 is YYREEE (reference sequence). The V and J ends lost 0 bases and 0 bases, in that order; junction bases with no gene match: 4. The CDR3 spans 16 residues. Here the CDR3 DNA reads TGTGCCAGCAGCTTGGGCTGGGGGGGGAGCACAGATACGCAGTATTTT. Translation gives CASSLGWGGSTDTQYF.

This chain links TRBV5-6 with TRBJ1-2, with 11 bases lining up with TRBD1. The CDR3 spans 15 residues. The germline gives CDR1 SGHDT, CDR2 YYEEEE. The J segment lost 4 bases and the V segment lost 3 bases, leaving 5 bases of the junction unmatched. CDR3 residues: CASSSGTGGVYGYTF. The CDR3 DNA reads as TGTGCCAGCAGCTCCGGGACAGGGGGGGTCTATGGCTACACCTTC.